The 25 T cell receptor beta chains reported below all come from one sample, sequenced in a study of T cell repertoires in cytomegalovirus infection. Via MiXCR, TCRdb re-called the reads, giving one row per CDR3 protein. The repertoire consists of approximately 590,000 distinct CDR3 sequences, with 35% to 50% occurring once and the leading ten covering 48%. No cognate antigen is known for these TCRs. This material consisted of cultured PBMCs, taken from culture after CMV antigen stimulation. Source of these receptors: a human donor in good health (CMV status not recorded). Some clones in this sample may be carry-over from other donors' samples.

This clonotype was picked up one time. The V and J genes are TRBV6-6 and TRBJ2-2; D gene unclear. The germline CDR1 and CDR2 sequences are MNHNY and SVGAGI (reference sequence). V lost 5 bases and J 2 bases, leaving 12 bases between the germline ends. This CDR3 contains 15 residues. The CDR3 spells CASSDDFGNTGELFF. The DNA of the CDR3 is TGTGCCAGCAGTGATGATTTTGGAAACACCGGGGAGCTGTTTTTT.

The V call is TRBV7-8, the J call TRBJ1-3; D is unclear. Germline values: CDR1 SGHVS, CDR2 FQNEAQ. V shed 5 bases and J shed 4 bases, with 9 bases lying between them. The CDR3 is 13 residues long. The CDR3 reads CASSMTPGNTIYF. The CDR3 DNA sequence: TGTGCCAGCAGCATGACGCCCGGAAACACCATATATTTT.

The table lists this clonotype with a count of one. The V call is TRBV6-1, the J call TRBJ2-7; a weak D match, TRBD1 (5 bases). This CDR3 has 16 amino acids. CDR1 MNHNS and CDR2 SASEGT come from the germline V gene. Trimming stripped 5 bases from V and 0 bases from J, with 17 bases between. CDR3 region: CASSRPRTSSSYEQYF. CDR3 DNA sequence: TGTGCCAGCAGTAGACCCAGGACATCGAGCTCCTACGAGCAGTACTTC.

This clonotype appeared a single time. The chain's CDR3 is CAWSITGDNQPQHF. The CDR3 nucleotides read TGTGCCTGGAGTATAACAGGGGACAATCAGCCCCAGCATTTT. The rearrangement joins TRBV30 to TRBJ1-5, with 7 nucleotides matching TRBD1. The trim removed 2 bases at V and 3 bases at J, leaving 4 bases unmatched. This CDR3 has 14 amino acids. Germline assignment: CDR1 GTSNPN and CDR2 SVGIG (reference sequence).

V usage is TRBV4-2 and J usage is TRBJ2-5; 7 nucleotides align to TRBD1. There are 15 residues in the CDR3. Germline CDR1 is LGHNA and CDR2 is YNFKEQ. Trimming removed 0 bases from V and 2 bases from J; junction bases left unmatched: 3. The CDR3 region is CASSQDGQDQETQYF. The CDR3 DNA reads TGTGCCAGCAGCCAAGATGGACAGGATCAAGAGACCCAGTACTTC.

The chain joins TRBV12-3 or TRBV12-4 to TRBJ2-7; TRBD2 agrees at 11 bases. CDR3 length: 14 residues. Trimming took 6 bases from V and 6 from J; bases not matched to a gene: 7. As DNA, the CDR3 is TGTGCCAGCAGATCCGGGACTAGCGGTTTCGAGCAGTACTTC. Translated: CASRSGTSGFEQYF.

The chain joins TRBV6-6 to TRBJ2-2; a weak D match, TRBD1 (6 bases). Trimming stripped 9 bases from V and 2 bases from J, with 16 bases between. Germline CDR1 MNHNY, CDR2 SVGAGI (reference sequence). The CDR3 runs 15 residues. CDR3 DNA sequence: TGTGCCAGTCGACTCAGGACAGCTAACACCGGGGAGCTGTTTTTT. This gives the protein CASRLRTANTGELFF.

J is TRBJ2-2 and V is TRBV27; D possibly matches TRBD1 or TRBD2 (6 bases each). Trimming cost V 6 bases and J 4 bases, with 15 bases left between them. The V gene's germline CDR1 is MNHEY and CDR2 SMNVEV (reference sequence). This CDR3 comprises 15 residues. DNA for the CDR3: TGTGCCAGCAGCCTTCGGGGGCGCGGCACCGGGGAGCTGTTTTTT. This encodes CASSLRGRGTGELFF.

CDR3 coding DNA: TGCAGTGCTAGTTCCGACAGGCCTGTTAATGAAAAACTGTTTTTT. Its translation: CSASSDRPVNEKLFF. This chain connects TRBV20-1 to TRBJ1-4; perhaps TRBD1 as D (6 bases). This CDR3 is built from 15 residues. The germline V gene has CDR1 DFQATT and CDR2 SNEGSKA (reference sequence). Trimming cost V 3 bases and J 4 bases, with 15 bases left between them.

The chain employs TRBV7-2 and TRBJ1-5; 8 bases match TRBD1. Germline V CDR1 and CDR2: SGHTA, FQGNSA. V lost 1 base, J lost 2 bases, and 4 bases stayed unmatched. The CDR3 has 16 amino acids. CDR3 sequence: CASSLGTGRRNQPQHF. In DNA form, the CDR3 reads TGTGCCAGCAGCTTAGGGACAGGGCGCCGCAATCAGCCCCAGCATTTT.

In regard to this clonotype: One end of the junction fails to match germline, which may point to a read error. CDR3 amino acids: CASTFRRAGQETQYF. The DNA of the CDR3 is TGTGCAAGCACGTTCAGAAGAGCGGGCCAAGAGACCCAGTACTTC. The chain uses TRBV2 and TRBJ2-5, with D perhaps matching TRBD2 (6 bases). Germline V gives CDR1 SNHLY, CDR2 FYNNEI. CDR3 length: 15 residues.

This clonotype has a handful of counts. The chain employs TRBV6-1 and TRBJ2-7, with D tentatively TRBD1 (7 bases). The V gene lost 7 bases and the J gene lost 2 bases, with 15 bases spanning the gap. The length of the CDR3 is 14 residues. Germline CDR1 MNHNS, CDR2 SASEGT. CDR3 protein: CASIKGAGTYEQYF. The CDR3 nucleotides are TGTGCCAGCATCAAGGGGGCGGGAACCTACGAGCAGTACTTC.

J is TRBJ2-2 and V is TRBV6-6; a weak D match, TRBD1 (6 bases). With 9 bases removed from V and 5 bases from J, the gap between germline ends came to 16 bases. This CDR3 has 14 residues. Per germline, CDR1 MNHNY and CDR2 SVGAGI (reference sequence). For the CDR3, the DNA is TGTGCCAGGCCGACAGGACCCGTAACCGGGGAGCTGTTTTTT. It is translated as CARPTGPVTGELFF.

The table lists this clonotype with a few counts. The V and J genes are TRBV25-1 and TRBJ1-2, with TRBD1 matching 9 bases. With V trimmed by 6 bases and J by 4 bases, 6 bases remained unmatched. Germline V lookup: CDR1 MGHDK, CDR2 SYGVNS. The CDR3 loop spans 14 amino acids. CDR3 region: CASSRQGVVYGYTF. The CDR3, as DNA: TGTGCCAGCAGCCGACAGGGGGTTGTCTATGGCTACACCTTC.

The chain carries TRBV7-6 and TRBJ2-1; 13 bases are a match to TRBD2. The CDR3 spans 13 residues. Germline V lookup: CDR1 SGHVS, CDR2 FNYEAQ. V lost 4 bases and J lost 12; bases outside the gene matches: 3. The CDR3 nucleotides are TGTGCCAGCAGCTCGGGGACTAGCGGGGCGCAGTTCTTC. As protein: CASSSGTSGAQFF.

This chain links TRBV7-9 with TRBJ1-4, with D uncertain. Between the trimmed V and J ends, which lost 5 bases and 0 bases, there was a span of 7 bases. This CDR3 region has 14 residues. Germline-derived CDR1 and CDR2 are SEHNR and FQNEAQ (reference sequence). CDR3 residues: CASSPSSTNEKLFF. Here the CDR3 DNA reads TGTGCCAGCAGCCCGTCCTCAACTAATGAAAAACTGTTTTTT.

This clonotype came up a few times. The chain links TRBV7-2 to TRBJ1-3; 7 positions agree with TRBD1. V lost 1 base to trimming and J lost 3 bases; unmatched junction nucleotides: 6. The CDR3 spans 16 residues. Germline V CDR1 and CDR2: SGHTA, FQGNSA. CDR3 loop: CASSLGQGGDGNTIYF. The CDR3 coding sequence is TGTGCCAGCAGCTTAGGACAGGGAGGCGATGGAAACACCATATATTTT.

The chain joins TRBV23-1 to TRBJ2-3; TRBD2 aligns across 10 bases. TRBV23-1 is known as an ORF, though its function is uncertain. CDR3 length: 20 amino acids. V was pared by 0 bases and J by 0 bases, with 12 bases of the junction left unmatched. The CDR3 sequence: CASSQSRTSGTSHSTDTQYF. The CDR3 DNA is TGCGCCAGCAGTCAATCCCGTACTAGCGGGACCAGCCACAGCACAGATACGCAGTATTTT.

The CDR3 region is CASIPRAQETQYF. CDR3 DNA: TGTGCCAGCATCCCCCGGGCCCAAGAGACCCAGTACTTC. V and J are TRBV7-2 and TRBJ2-5; D ambiguous. Trimming removed 7 bases from V and 1 base from J, with 10 bases in between. Germline V gene lookup returns CDR1 SGHTA and CDR2 FQGNSA. CDR3 length: 13 amino acids.

The chain carries TRBV20-1 and TRBJ2-1; D is undetermined. The CDR3 extends over 14 amino acids. The V and J ends lost 3 bases and 0 bases respectively, with 9 bases between them. Germline CDR1 DFQATT, CDR2 SNEGSKA (reference sequence). As DNA, the CDR3 is TGCAGTGCTAGCAAAGCCAGCTCCTACAATGAGCAGTTCTTC. This translates into CSASKASSYNEQFF.

This chain connects TRBV7-6 to TRBJ2-1; 8 bases are a match to TRBD1. CDR1 and CDR2 from the germline V gene are SGHVS and FNYEAQ. The CDR3 has 16 amino acids. The trim removed 4 bases at V and 3 bases at J, leaving 8 bases unmatched. The chain's CDR3 is CASSSFRDRNYNEQFF. CDR3 in DNA: TGTGCCAGCAGCTCGTTCCGGGACAGGAACTACAATGAGCAGTTCTTC.

This clonotype appeared many times. The chain employs TRBV7-2 and TRBJ2-4, with D possibly being TRBD2 (5 bases). The CDR3 consists of 15 residues. CDR1 is SGHTA, CDR2 FQGNSA, per germline. Deletions cut 0 bases from V and 1 base from J, with 7 bases between. Written as DNA, the CDR3 is TGTGCCAGCAGCTTAGCCGGACTTGCCAAAAACATTCAGTACTTC. This encodes CASSLAGLAKNIQYF.

This clonotype was counted only a few times. V is TRBV27 and J is TRBJ1-2; D remains unclear. Germline CDR1 and CDR2: MNHEY and SMNVEV (reference sequence). The CDR3 covers 13 residues. V gave up 4 bases and J gave up 7 bases, with 13 bases separating them. The DNA of the CDR3 is TGTGCCAGCAGTTACCGGGATAATCTTGGCTACACCTTC. Translating gives CASSYRDNLGYTF.

This clonotype was seen only a few times. V is TRBV4-3 and J is TRBJ1-2; TRBD1 matches 7 bases. Germline CDR1 reads LGHNA; CDR2 reads YSLEER. The length of the CDR3 is 14 residues. V lost 2 bases to trimming and J lost 4 bases; unmatched junction nucleotides: 4. CDR3 DNA: TGCGCCAGCAGCCAAACAGGGGATCCCTATGGCTACACCTTC. It codes for CASSQTGDPYGYTF.

CDR3 sequence reads: CASSPGQGGLNNEKLFF. The CDR3 DNA sequence: TGTGCCAGCAGCCCGGGACAGGGGGGACTCAATAATGAAAAACTGTTTTTT. The V and J genes are TRBV7-6 and TRBJ1-4; 11 bases are a match to TRBD1. Germline CDR1 is SGHVS and CDR2 is FNYEAQ. J gave up 4 bases and V 5 bases, and 9 bases lay outside the gene matches. CDR3 length: 17 amino acids.